The clone carrying this TCR beta chain has a count of ten or more. The 5'RACE template-switching step produced TCR cDNA and added a universal primer site and UMIs. TCRdb redid the calling of the 5' RACE reads with MiXCR, one entry per CDR3 protein. In the table there are around 60,000 distinct CDR3 sequences, about 5.2% of which are singletons. The CDR3 is made up of 17 amino acids. Trimming left V 1 base short and J 0 bases short, with 13 bases between. The sample is drawn from a study of T cells after yellow fever vaccination. On the study more broadly: Some fractions had low cell numbers, and these were prepared with SMART-Seq v4 Ultra Low Input.

Study observations and caveats: Peaking on day 5 versus 15, the secondary response was faster but weaker. Any FACS-sorted repertoire could hold abundant clonotypes that contaminate it from the bulk population.

Sequenced material: PBMCs, either bulk or a sorted T-cell subset (CD4+, CD8+, memory, or dextramer-sorted; not recorded which), taken on the day of the yellow fever booster vaccination. The TCR sequence derives from a man younger than 35 who received the YFV17D yellow fever vaccine. The chain combines TRBV12-3 or TRBV12-4 with TRBJ2-4, with unresolved D. The CDR3 DNA sequence: TGTGCCAGCAGTTTAGGGTCAATCTATCTAGCCAAAAACATTCAGTACTTC. Protein sequence: CASSLGSIYLAKNIQYF.